A single sample is the source of the 13 T cell receptor beta chains below, sequenced in a study of cytomegalovirus exposure and HLA in healthy donors. Sequenced by immunoSEQ multiplex PCR; TCRdb stores in-frame clones only, minus some. Altogether some 200,000 clones are present, roughly 80% being singletons, with the ten largest covering 2.8%. Material: PBMCs. The source of these receptors is a woman aged 18-29 years in good health and CMV-seropositive.

This chain uses TRBV5-4 with TRBJ1-2, with TRBD1 matching over 9 bases. The CDR3 totals 17 residues. Germline loops: CDR1 SGHNT, CDR2 YYREEE (reference sequence). The V segment lost 1 base and the J segment 3 bases; nucleotides outside the gene matches: 10. CDR3 nucleotides: TGTGCCAGCAGCTTGTCATTATCGACAGGGGGTGACTATGGCTACACCTTC. Translation gives CASSLSLSTGGDYGYTF.

This sequence joins TRBV2 and TRBJ1-2, with D maybe TRBD1 (6 bases). CDR3 length equals 15 residues. Trimming shortened V by 8 bases and J by 0 bases, and 16 bases separated the two germline ends. The germline V gene has CDR1 SNHLY and CDR2 FYNNEI. CDR3 nucleotide sequence: TGTGCCAGCCTGTTGAGGACAGCGACTAACTATGGCTACACCTTC. This translates into CASLLRTATNYGYTF.

As regards this clone: One end of the junction varies from germline; a read error may be responsible. V is TRBV19 and J is TRBJ2-2; 11 positions agree with TRBD1. The CDR3 runs 20 residues. In germline, CDR1 is LNHDA, CDR2 SQIVND (reference sequence). CDR3 protein: CASSKWMSPDRGPKTGELFF. The CDR3 nucleotides read TGTGCCAGTAGTAAGTGGATGAGTCCGGACAGGGGGCCGAAGACCGGGGAGCTGTTTTTT. Filled out from reference TRBV19 and TRBJ2-2, the complete variable domain reads DGGITQSPKYLFRKEGQNVTLSCEQNLNHDAMYWYRQDPGQGLRLIYYSQIVNDFQKGDIAEGYSVSREKKESFPLTVTSAQKNPTAFYLCASSKWMSPDRGPKTGELFFGEGSRLTVL.

This clone was counted a single time. The chain is built from TRBV2 and TRBJ2-1; TRBD2 agrees at 12 bases. Germline V gene lookup returns CDR1 SNHLY and CDR2 FYNNEI. With V trimmed by 6 bases and J by 6 bases, 3 bases remained unmatched. CDR3 length equals 14 residues. CDR3 nucleotides: TGTGCCAGCAGGGGGGGACTAGCGGGCAATGAGCAGTTCTTC. This codes for CASRGGLAGNEQFF.

The rearrangement links TRBV5-4 to TRBJ1-1; possible D gene TRBD1, 6 bases. Trimming removed 4 bases from V and 5 bases from J, with 15 bases in between. The CDR3 runs to 14 residues. CDR1 SGHNT and CDR2 YYREEE come from the germline V gene (reference sequence). CDR3 DNA: TGTGCCAGCAGCGCAGGGGTTATGGGGACTGAAGCTTTCTTT. Its protein is CASSAGVMGTEAFF.

The chain combines TRBV4-2 with TRBJ1-1; a weak D match, TRBD1 (5 bases). With 0 bases removed from V and 6 bases from J, the gap between germline ends came to 17 bases. CDR3 size: 16 residues. Germline CDR1 reads LGHNA; CDR2 reads YNFKEQ. The CDR3 loop reads CASSQDGRGAGAEAFF. CDR3 DNA sequence: TGTGCCAGCAGCCAAGATGGGCGGGGCGCCGGGGCTGAAGCTTTCTTT.

There are a few counts of this clone. J is TRBJ1-6 and V is TRBV7-9; 7 bases are shared with TRBD1. The junction had 5 bases not matched to a gene; V was cut back by 4 bases and J by 5 bases. This CDR3 region has 15 residues. Germline CDR1 is SEHNR and CDR2 is FQNEAQ (reference sequence). CDR3 sequence reads: CASSSRDSHNSPLHF. DNA for the CDR3: TGTGCCAGCAGCTCCCGGGACAGTCATAATTCACCCCTCCACTTT.

This chain joins TRBV25-1 and TRBJ2-7; the match to TRBD1 covers 9 bases. This CDR3 has 15 residues. Germline-derived CDR1 and CDR2 are MGHDK and SYGVNS. V was clipped by 6 bases and J by 4 bases; unmatched bases: 10. The DNA for the CDR3 is TGTGCCAGCAGCGAGATGGGACAGGGTTCTTACGAGCAGTACTTC. Protein sequence: CASSEMGQGSYEQYF.

V is TRBV4-1 and J is TRBJ1-2; 7 nucleotides match TRBD1. J gave up 2 bases and V 3 bases, and 6 bases lay outside the gene matches. The CDR3 sequence is 15 residues long. CDR1 and CDR2 from the germline V gene are MGHRA and YSYEKL. CDR3 in DNA: TGCGCCAGCAGCCACCCGACAGGGTCCAACTATGGCTACACCTTC. Protein sequence: CASSHPTGSNYGYTF.

This chain joins TRBV6-5 and TRBJ1-2; maybe TRBD1 (6 bases). There are 12 residues in the CDR3. Trimming removed 6 bases at V and 5 bases at J, with 10 bases between. Germline CDR1 is MNHEY and CDR2 is SVGAGI. This chain's CDR3 is CASSSDRYGYTF. In DNA, the CDR3 is TGTGCCAGCAGCTCGGACAGATATGGCTACACCTTC.

The chain joins TRBV19 to TRBJ1-2; weak D call: TRBD1 (5 bases). CDR1 is LNHDA, CDR2 SQIVND, per germline (reference sequence). The CDR3 totals 14 residues. The V end was cut by 6 bases, the J end by 8 bases, with 19 bases between. In DNA, the CDR3 is TGTGCCAGTAGGGGTGACAGCTCCCGAGGCGGCTACACCTTC. Translation: CASRGDSSRGGYTF.

The rearrangement links TRBV6-5 to TRBJ1-5; weak D call: TRBD1 (5 bases). From germline, CDR1 is MNHEY and CDR2 SVGAGI. V shed 3 bases and J shed 6 bases, with 12 bases lying between them. CDR3 size: 14 residues. The CDR3 DNA follows: TGTGCCAGCAGTTATAGCTCGGGGGGTCAGCCCCAGCATTTT. Its protein is CASSYSSGGQPQHF.

V usage is TRBV6-5 and J usage is TRBJ1-2; D is undetermined. The germline CDR1 and CDR2 sequences are MNHEY and SVGAGI. CDR3 length: 13 amino acids. V shed 6 bases and J shed 0 bases, with 8 bases lying between them. The CDR3 reads CASSPGANYGYTF. The CDR3 region has the DNA TGTGCCAGCAGCCCCGGGGCTAACTATGGCTACACCTTC.